The clone carrying this T cell receptor (beta chain) was seen more than once but under ten times. Constant-segment primers served in 5'RACE that generated TCR alpha and TCR beta cDNA libraries bearing sample barcodes and UMIs. TCRdb passed the 5' RACE reads through MiXCR, listing each CDR3 protein once. This table has hundreds of thousands of distinct CDR3 sequences, approximately 15% appearing once. This sample is drawn from a study of T-cell memory formation after mild COVID-19. The CDR3 covers 15 residues. The germline V gene encodes CDR1 KGHDR and CDR2 SFDVKD. The V and J ends lost 6 bases and 5 bases respectively, with 16 bases between them.

This clonotype was obtained from a man between 18 and 35 years old who had mild COVID-19 (a few samples of this study predate the infection). Cell type and time point are not known. This chain links TRBV24-1 with TRBJ2-1; D remains ambiguous. The sequencing sample was made of PBMCs or a T cell subset sorted from them (not recorded which). Here the CDR3 reads CATSSSGRAHNEQFF. CDR3 coding DNA: TGTGCCACCAGTTCGTCCGGACGGGCGCACAATGAGCAGTTCTTC.